These T cell receptor beta chains were read from a single sample in a study of blood T cell repertoires in COVID-19. This table comes from immunoSEQ multiplex PCR, and its TCRdb copy is limited to in-frame clones, with some not included. Of 200,000 to 300,000 clones listed, roughly 86% were seen once; the top ten hold roughly 5%. What was sequenced was peripheral blood. All receptors derive from a woman aged 60 to 75 with COVID-19, enrolled during active disease. The CDR3 runs from the conserved cysteine through the conserved F or W. Each record gives: D gene, clone size, J gene, V gene, CDR3 DNA, CDR3 protein. A D gene is named only where the DNA matches it firmly. Expanded clones are given a class, and other clones once, few, many or no size at all.

TRBD1 | . | TRBJ2-7 | TRBV10-3 | TGTGCCAGCCGACCCCAGGGGGACTACGAGCAGTACTTC | CASRPQGDYEQYF
TRBD1 | . | TRBJ1-2 | TRBV15 | TGTGCCACCAGCAGAGATGGAAGGGGACAGGGGGCGTTCTCTCTTGGCTACACCTTC | CATSRDGRGQGAFSLGYTF
TRBD1 | few | TRBJ1-2 | TRBV14 | TGTGCCAGCAGCCGGGACAGGGGCAATTATGGCTACACCTTC | CASSRDRGNYGYTF
. | . | TRBJ2-3 | TRBV3-1/TRBV3-2 | TGTGCCAGCAGCCAAGGCGGAAATACGCAGTATTTT | CASSQGGNTQYF
. | . | TRBJ2-6 | TRBV10-3 | TGTGCCATCAGTGCGAGGGGGGGACTCGACGCCTCTGGGGCCAACGTCCTGACTTTC | CAISARGGLDASGANVLTF
TRBD2 | . | TRBJ2-5 | TRBV4-2 | TGTGCCAGCAGCCAGGGGCTAGCGGGGGAAGGGGAGACCCAGTACTTC | CASSQGLAGEGETQYF
. | once | TRBJ1-5 | TRBV19 | TGTGCCAGTAGTCCCCGGAGGGCGGGTCAGCCCCAGCATTTT | CASSPRRAGQPQHF
. | . | TRBJ1-5 | TRBV5-8 | TGTGCCAGCAGCTTTAGGGGTGGGGGCAATCAGCCCCAGCATTTT | CASSFRGGGNQPQHF
. | few | TRBJ1-6 | TRBV5-4 | TGTGCCAGCAGCAATGGGGGGAGCTCCTATAATTCACCCCTCCACTTT | CASSNGGSSYNSPLHF
. | . | TRBJ1-2 | TRBV14 | TGTGCCAGCAGCCAAGTGGCGGGGGGCGATGGCTACACCTTC | CASSQVAGGDGYTF
. | . | TRBJ2-3 | TRBV5-4 | TGTGCCAGCAGCTTTACGGGGGTAGGAGATACGCAGTATTTT | CASSFTGVGDTQYF
. | . | TRBJ1-2 | TRBV7-6 | TGTGCCAGCAGTCCCTCGCCAAACAGGGAATATGGCTACACCTTC | CASSPSPNREYGYTF
TRBD1 | . | TRBJ1-2 | TRBV24-1 | TGTGCCACCAGTGATCCCGGACAGGGATACTACGGCTACACCTTC | CATSDPGQGYYGYTF
. | . | TRBJ1-5 | TRBV19 | TGTGCCAGTAAGACATTACTCGACAGATCCAATCAGCCCCAGCATTTT | CASKTLLDRSNQPQHF
TRBD1 | once | TRBJ2-1 | TRBV15 | TGTGCCACCAGCAGACAAACAGGGGTTGGGTCGCAGTTCTTC | CATSRQTGVGSQFF
TRBD2 | once | TRBJ2-1 | TRBV6-5 | TGTGCCAGCATCAAGCGGGAGGTGGTTAATGAGCAGTTCTTC | CASIKREVVNEQFF
TRBD2 | few | TRBJ2-7 | TRBV7-8 | TGTGCCAGCAGCTTTAGCGGGCAGGTCGACGAGCAGTACTTC | CASSFSGQVDEQYF
. | . | TRBJ1-2 | TRBV6-5 | TGTGCCAGCAGGGCAGACTTCTATGGCTACACCTTC | CASRADFYGYTF
. | few | TRBJ2-7 | TRBV18 | TGTGCCAGCTCACCACAGGGAGGAGGCTACGAGCAGTACTTC | CASSPQGGGYEQYF
TRBD2 | . | TRBJ2-1 | TRBV5-1 | TGCGCCAGCAGCCCCCTGACTAGCGGGAGGGCAATCAATGAGCAGTTCTTC | CASSPLTSGRAINEQFF
. | . | TRBJ1-5 | TRBV2 | TGTGCCAGCAGTGCAGGGTACAATCAGCCCCAGCATTTT | CASSAGYNQPQHF
TRBD1 | . | TRBJ2-1 | TRBV7-3 | TGTGCCAGCAGCGTGACAGGGGGCGCCTACAATGAGCAGTTCTTC | CASSVTGGAYNEQFF
. | . | TRBJ1-1 | TRBV5-1 | TGCGCCAGCAGCTTGGATGGTCGGCCGGGATTGAACACTGAAGCTTTCTTT | CASSLDGRPGLNTEAFF
. | . | TRBJ2-1 | TRBV15 | TGTGCCACCAGCAGAGACCAGGGGATGGGCTCCTACAATGAGCAGTTCTTC | CATSRDQGMGSYNEQFF
. | . | TRBJ1-2 | TRBV2 | TGTGCCAGCAGTGATGCAGGGGCTAACTATGGCTACACCTTC | CASSDAGANYGYTF
TRBD1 | . | TRBJ2-7 | TRBV28 | TGTGCCAGCAGTTTAGGGGGGACAGGGTACCTTTACGAGCAGTACTTC | CASSLGGTGYLYEQYF
TRBD1 | . | TRBJ1-2 | TRBV7-6 | TGTGCCAGCAGCCGGACAGGGTCTGGCTACACCTTC | CASSRTGSGYTF
TRBD1 | . | TRBJ1-5 | TRBV19 | TGTGCCAGTAGTTCAGGGACAGGGGTCCTCAATCAGCCCCAGCATTTT | CASSSGTGVLNQPQHF
. | . | TRBJ1-2 | TRBV5-1 | TGCGCCAGCAGCTCGATCCAGGGGAGGGGTGGCTACACCTTC | CASSSIQGRGGYTF
TRBD1 | . | TRBJ2-7 | TRBV5-1 | TGCGCCAGCAGCTTGGGGTCTTCGCAGGGGGCAGGTTCGACCGAGCAGTACTTC | CASSLGSSQGAGSTEQYF